This TCR beta chain was documented in a study of response to subunit inactivated influenza vaccine. Study-wide points: The authors suggested that every seasonal influenza vaccination recruits few new T cells.

This clonotype was recorded many times. Its specificity is not known. The V end was cut by 4 bases, the J end by 0 bases, with 10 bases between. From germline, CDR1 is SGHRS and CDR2 YFSETQ. The CDR3 is 15 residues long. One entry per CDR3 protein results from TCRdb running MiXCR on the RT-PCR reads. There are fewer than 700,000 distinct CDR3 sequences in the sample; 10% to 15% occur only once, and around 13% lies in the top ten. This chain connects TRBV5-1 to TRBJ2-2, with D unresolved. The origin of this receptor is a man aged 45-65 years who received an inactivated influenza vaccine. Source: PBMCs from blood, taken roughly 45 days after vaccination. Here the CDR3 reads CASSRPLANTGELFF. The CDR3 DNA follows: TGCGCCAGCAGCCGACCGTTAGCGAACACCGGGGAGCTGTTTTTT.